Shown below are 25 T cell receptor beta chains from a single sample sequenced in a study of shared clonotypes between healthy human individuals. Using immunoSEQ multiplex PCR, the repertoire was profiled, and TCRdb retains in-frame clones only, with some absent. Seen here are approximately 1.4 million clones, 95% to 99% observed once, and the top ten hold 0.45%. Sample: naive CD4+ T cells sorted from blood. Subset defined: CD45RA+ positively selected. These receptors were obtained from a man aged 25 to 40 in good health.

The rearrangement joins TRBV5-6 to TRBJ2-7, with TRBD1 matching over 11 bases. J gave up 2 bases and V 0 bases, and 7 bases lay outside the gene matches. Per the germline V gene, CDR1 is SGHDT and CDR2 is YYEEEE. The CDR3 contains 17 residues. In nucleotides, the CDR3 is TGTGCCAGCAGCTTGGCGCTGGGACAGGGGGGCACCTACGAGCAGTACTTC. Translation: CASSLALGQGGTYEQYF.

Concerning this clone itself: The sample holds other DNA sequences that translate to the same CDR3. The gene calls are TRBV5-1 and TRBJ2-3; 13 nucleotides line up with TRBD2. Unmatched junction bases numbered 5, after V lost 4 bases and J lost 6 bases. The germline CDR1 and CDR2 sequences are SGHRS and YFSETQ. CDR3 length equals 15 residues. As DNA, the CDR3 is TGCGCCAGCAGCCAAGGACTAGCGGGAGCGGATACGCAGTATTTT. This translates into CASSQGLAGADTQYF.

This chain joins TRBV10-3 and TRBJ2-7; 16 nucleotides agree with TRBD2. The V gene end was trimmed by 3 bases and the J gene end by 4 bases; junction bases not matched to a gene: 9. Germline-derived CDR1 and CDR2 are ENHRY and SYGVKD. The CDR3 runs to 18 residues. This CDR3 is CAISDNLGTSGRGYEQYF. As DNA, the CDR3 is TGTGCCATCAGTGATAACTTGGGGACTAGCGGGAGGGGGTACGAGCAGTACTTC.

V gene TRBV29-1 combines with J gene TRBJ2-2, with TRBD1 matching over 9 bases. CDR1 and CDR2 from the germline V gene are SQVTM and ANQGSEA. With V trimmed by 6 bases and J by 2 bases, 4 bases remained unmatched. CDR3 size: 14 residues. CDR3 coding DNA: TGCAGCGTACACAGGGGGCTTAACACCGGGGAGCTGTTTTTT. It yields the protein CSVHRGLNTGELFF.

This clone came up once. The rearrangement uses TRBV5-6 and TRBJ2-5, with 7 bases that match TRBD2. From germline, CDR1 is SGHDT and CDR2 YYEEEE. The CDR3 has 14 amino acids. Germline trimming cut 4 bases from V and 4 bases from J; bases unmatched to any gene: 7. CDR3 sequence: CASSKSWGGETQYF. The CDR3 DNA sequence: TGTGCCAGCAGCAAGAGTTGGGGGGGAGAGACCCAGTACTTC. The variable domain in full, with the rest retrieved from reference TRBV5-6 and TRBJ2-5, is DAGVTQSPTHLIKTRGQQVTLRCSPKSGHDTVSWYQQALGQGPQFIFQYYEEEERQRGNFPDRFSGHQFPNYSSELNVNALLLGDSALYLCASSKSWGGETQYFGPGTRLLVL.

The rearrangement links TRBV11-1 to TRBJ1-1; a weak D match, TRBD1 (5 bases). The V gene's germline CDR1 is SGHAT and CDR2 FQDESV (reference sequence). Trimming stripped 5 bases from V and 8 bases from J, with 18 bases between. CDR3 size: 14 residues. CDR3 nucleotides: TGTGCCAGCAGCCGGGGTGGGGCAGCTGGGGAAGCTTTCTTT. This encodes CASSRGGAAGEAFF.

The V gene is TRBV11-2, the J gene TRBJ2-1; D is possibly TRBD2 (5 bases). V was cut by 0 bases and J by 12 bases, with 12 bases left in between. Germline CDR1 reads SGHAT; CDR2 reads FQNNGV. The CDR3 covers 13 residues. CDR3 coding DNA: TGTGCCAGCAGCTTAGAGTTGCGGGTAGTGCAGTTCTTC. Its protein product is CASSLELRVVQFF.

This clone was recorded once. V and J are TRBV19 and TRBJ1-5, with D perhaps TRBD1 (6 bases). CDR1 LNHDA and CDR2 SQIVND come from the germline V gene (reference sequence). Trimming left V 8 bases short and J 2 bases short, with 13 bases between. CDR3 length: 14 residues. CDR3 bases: TGTGCCAGTCGGAGGGGGAGGGGCAATCAGCCCCAGCATTTT. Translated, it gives CASRRGRGNQPQHF.

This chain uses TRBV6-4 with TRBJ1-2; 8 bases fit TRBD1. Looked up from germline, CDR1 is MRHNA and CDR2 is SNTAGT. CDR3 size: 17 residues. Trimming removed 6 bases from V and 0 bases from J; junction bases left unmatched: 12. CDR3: CASRRFGTGGSNYGYTF. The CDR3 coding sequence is TGTGCCAGCAGACGATTCGGGACAGGAGGATCTAACTATGGCTACACCTTC.

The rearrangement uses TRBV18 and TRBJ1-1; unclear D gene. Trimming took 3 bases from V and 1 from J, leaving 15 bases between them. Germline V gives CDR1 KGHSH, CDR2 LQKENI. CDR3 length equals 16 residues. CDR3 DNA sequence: TGTGCCAGCTCACCTCTCCCCCCTGCGGGGAACACTGAAGCTTTCTTT. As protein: CASSPLPPAGNTEAFF.

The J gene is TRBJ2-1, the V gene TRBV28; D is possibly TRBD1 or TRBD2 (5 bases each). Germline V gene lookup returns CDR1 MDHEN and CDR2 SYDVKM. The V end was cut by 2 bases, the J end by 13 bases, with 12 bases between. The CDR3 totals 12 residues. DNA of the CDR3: TGTGCCAGCAGTTTACAGGGAAGGGACCAGTTCTTC. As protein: CASSLQGRDQFF.

This CDR3 is CACQRASYEQYF. As DNA, the CDR3 is TGTGCCTGCCAAAGGGCCTCCTACGAGCAGTACTTC. The rearrangement links TRBV28 to TRBJ2-7; no firm D call. Germline values: CDR1 MDHEN, CDR2 SYDVKM. The ends were cut back, 11 bases at V and 0 bases at J, with 11 bases in the middle. This CDR3 is built from 12 residues.

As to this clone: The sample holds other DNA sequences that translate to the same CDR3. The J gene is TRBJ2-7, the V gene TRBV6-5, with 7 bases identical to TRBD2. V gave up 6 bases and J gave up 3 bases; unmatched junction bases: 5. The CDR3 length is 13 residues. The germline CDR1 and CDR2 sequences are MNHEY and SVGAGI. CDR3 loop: CASSQGGLYEQYF. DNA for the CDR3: TGTGCCAGCAGCCAGGGAGGGCTCTACGAGCAGTACTTC.

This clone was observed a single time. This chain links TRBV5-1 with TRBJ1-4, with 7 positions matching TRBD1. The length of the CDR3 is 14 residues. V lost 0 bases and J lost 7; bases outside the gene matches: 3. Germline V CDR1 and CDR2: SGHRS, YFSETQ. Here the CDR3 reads CASSLGQGFEKLFF. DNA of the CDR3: TGCGCCAGCAGCTTGGGACAGGGCTTTGAAAAACTGTTTTTT.

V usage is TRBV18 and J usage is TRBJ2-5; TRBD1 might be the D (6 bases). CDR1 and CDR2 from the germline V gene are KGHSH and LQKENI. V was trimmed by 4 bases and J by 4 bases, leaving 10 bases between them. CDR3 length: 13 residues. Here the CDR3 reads CASSHRVSETQYF. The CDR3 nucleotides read TGTGCCAGCTCACACAGGGTATCAGAGACCCAGTACTTC.

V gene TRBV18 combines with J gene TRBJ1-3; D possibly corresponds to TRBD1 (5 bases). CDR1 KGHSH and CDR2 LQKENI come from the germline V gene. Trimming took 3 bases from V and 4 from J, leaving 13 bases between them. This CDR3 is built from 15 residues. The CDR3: CASSPRGGDGNTIYF. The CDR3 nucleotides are TGTGCCAGCTCACCTAGGGGAGGCGACGGAAACACCATATATTTT.

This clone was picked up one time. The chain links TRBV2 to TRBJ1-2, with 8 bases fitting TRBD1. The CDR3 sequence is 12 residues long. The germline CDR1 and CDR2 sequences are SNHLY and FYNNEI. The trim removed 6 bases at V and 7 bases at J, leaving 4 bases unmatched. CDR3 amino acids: CASSPGGRGYTF. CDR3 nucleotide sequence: TGTGCCAGCAGCCCAGGGGGCCGTGGCTACACCTTC. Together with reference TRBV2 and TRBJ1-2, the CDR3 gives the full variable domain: EPEVTQTPSHQVTQMGQEVILRCVPISNHLYFYWYRQILGQKVEFLVSFYNNEISEKSEIFDDQFSVERPDGSNFTLKIRSTKLEDSAMYFCASSPGGRGYTFGSGTRLTVV.

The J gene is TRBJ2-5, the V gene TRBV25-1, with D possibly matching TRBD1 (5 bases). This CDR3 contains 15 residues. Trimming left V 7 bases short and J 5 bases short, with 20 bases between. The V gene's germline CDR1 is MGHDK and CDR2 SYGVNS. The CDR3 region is CASNPRGGAPETQYF. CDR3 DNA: TGTGCCAGCAACCCAAGGGGTGGGGCACCGGAGACCCAGTACTTC.

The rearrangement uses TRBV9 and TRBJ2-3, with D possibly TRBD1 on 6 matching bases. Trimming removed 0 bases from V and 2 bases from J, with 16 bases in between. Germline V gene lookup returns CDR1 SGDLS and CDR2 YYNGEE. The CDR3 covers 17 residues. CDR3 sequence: CASSVGLGAPNTDTQYF. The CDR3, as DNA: TGTGCCAGCAGCGTAGGCCTGGGGGCCCCTAACACAGATACGCAGTATTTT.

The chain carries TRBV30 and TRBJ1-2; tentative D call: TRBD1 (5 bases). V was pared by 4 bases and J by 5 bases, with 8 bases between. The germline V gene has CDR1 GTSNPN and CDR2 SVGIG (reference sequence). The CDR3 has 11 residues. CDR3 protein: CAWKQAYGYTF. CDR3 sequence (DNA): TGTGCCTGGAAACAGGCATATGGCTACACCTTC.

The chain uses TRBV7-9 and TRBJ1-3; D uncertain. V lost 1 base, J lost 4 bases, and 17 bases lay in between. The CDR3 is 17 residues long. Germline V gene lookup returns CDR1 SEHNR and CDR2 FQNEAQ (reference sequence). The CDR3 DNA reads TGTGCCAGCAGCTTAGAAGACGCAGGTCTTAGAGGAAACACCATATATTTT. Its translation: CASSLEDAGLRGNTIYF.

The CDR3 reads CASSLAPVGQTYEQYF. Here the CDR3 DNA reads TGTGCCAGCAGTTTGGCTCCCGTGGGACAGACCTACGAGCAGTACTTC. The chain is built from TRBV28 and TRBJ2-7, with 7 nucleotides matching TRBD1. This CDR3 has 16 residues. Trimming cost V 3 bases and J 2 bases; bases outside gene matches: 10. Germline assignment: CDR1 MDHEN and CDR2 SYDVKM.

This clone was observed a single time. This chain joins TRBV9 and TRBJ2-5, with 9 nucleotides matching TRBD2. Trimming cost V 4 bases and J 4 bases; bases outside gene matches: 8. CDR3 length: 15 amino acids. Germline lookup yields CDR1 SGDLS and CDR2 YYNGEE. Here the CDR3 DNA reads TGTGCCAGCAGCACCTCCCAACTAGCGGGAGAGACCCAGTACTTC. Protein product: CASSTSQLAGETQYF.

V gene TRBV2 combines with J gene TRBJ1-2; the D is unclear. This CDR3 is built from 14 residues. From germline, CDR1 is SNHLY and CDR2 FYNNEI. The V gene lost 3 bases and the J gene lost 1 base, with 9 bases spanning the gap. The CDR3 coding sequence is TGTGCCAGCAGTGACGCATTCTTTAACTATGGCTACACCTTC. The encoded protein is CASSDAFFNYGYTF.

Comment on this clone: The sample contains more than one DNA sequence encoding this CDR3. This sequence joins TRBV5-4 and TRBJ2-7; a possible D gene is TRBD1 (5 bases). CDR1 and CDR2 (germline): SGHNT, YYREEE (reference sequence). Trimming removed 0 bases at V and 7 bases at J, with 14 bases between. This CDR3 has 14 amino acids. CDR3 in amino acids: CASSLGQGRGEQYF. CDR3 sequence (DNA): TGTGCCAGCAGCTTGGGTCAGGGCCGAGGAGAGCAGTACTTC.